Each of the 17 T cell receptor beta chains below was sequenced from the same sample in a study of cytomegalovirus exposure and HLA in healthy donors. This PCR relied on a set of 60 Vbeta primers and 13 Jbeta primers. Sequenced by immunoSEQ multiplex PCR; TCRdb stores in-frame clones only, minus some. The repertoire holds about 200,000 clones, with over 75% as singletons. Input material: PBMCs. The origin of the receptors is a boy younger than 10 in good health and CMV-seronegative.

In its sample, this clone was seen once. For the CDR3, the DNA is TGTGCCTGGAAGGGGAGGAGGTACGGAGCTTTCTTT. Translated, it gives CAWKGRRYGAFF. The rearrangement joins TRBV30 to TRBJ1-1; D may be TRBD1 (5 bases). The germline V and J ends were trimmed by 4 bases and 10 bases, with 16 bases remaining between them. There are 12 residues in the CDR3. The germline gives CDR1 GTSNPN, CDR2 SVGIG (reference sequence).

This sequence joins TRBV7-9 and TRBJ1-2, with TRBD1 matching 8 bases. From germline, CDR1 is SEHNR and CDR2 FQNEAQ (reference sequence). Losses at the gene ends were 5 bases for V and 6 bases for J; bases not matched to a gene: 11. The CDR3 totals 15 residues. The DNA for the CDR3 is TGTGCCAGCAGCCTAATAGGGGACAGGAGCGATGGCTACACCTTC. Its protein product is CASSLIGDRSDGYTF.

The rearrangement uses TRBV4-1 and TRBJ1-5; D not resolved. CDR1 and CDR2 from the germline V gene are MGHRA and YSYEKL. Trimming stripped 4 bases from V and 0 bases from J, with 10 bases between. This CDR3 has 15 residues. This CDR3 is CASSLLRGSNQPQHF. The CDR3 nucleotides are TGCGCCAGCAGCCTCCTACGGGGTAGCAATCAGCCCCAGCATTTT.

The rearrangement uses TRBV19 and TRBJ1-2; D perhaps matches TRBD1 (5 bases). V lost 7 bases and J lost 4, with 13 bases in between. The CDR3 runs 13 residues. Germline lookup yields CDR1 LNHDA and CDR2 SQIVND (reference sequence). In DNA, the CDR3 is TGTGCCAGTAAAGCAGGGAACTCCTATGGCTACACCTTC. Residues: CASKAGNSYGYTF.

The chain links TRBV18 to TRBJ1-1; 7 positions agree with TRBD1. The junction had 11 bases not matched to a gene; V was cut back by 6 bases and J by 4 bases. This CDR3 has 15 residues. Germline V gives CDR1 KGHSH, CDR2 LQKENI. The CDR3 coding sequence is TGTGCCAGCTCTCCCTACAGGACAGGCGCCACTGAAGCTTTCTTT. Its protein product is CASSPYRTGATEAFF.

This clone appeared a single time. V is TRBV5-1 and J is TRBJ2-3; 8 positions match TRBD2. CDR3 length: 18 amino acids. Germline assignment: CDR1 SGHRS and CDR2 YFSETQ. J was trimmed by 4 bases and V by 0 bases; bases with no gene match: 13. The CDR3 DNA reads TGCGCCAGCAGCTTGGCCGCGGGGGGACGGCGGTTTGCAGATACGCAGTATTTT. Translated, it gives CASSLAAGGRRFADTQYF.

V gene TRBV6-6 combines with J gene TRBJ1-1, with D unclear. Trimming removed 2 bases from V and 1 base from J, with 5 bases in between. Germline V gene lookup returns CDR1 MNHNY and CDR2 SVGAGI (reference sequence). CDR3 size: 13 residues. The CDR3 nucleotides read TGTGCCAGCAGTTACGGCAGGAACACTGAAGCTTTCTTT. It is translated as CASSYGRNTEAFF.

This clone was observed a few times. The chain recombines TRBV5-1 with TRBJ2-6; D ambiguous. Trimming stripped 5 bases from V and 0 bases from J, with 9 bases between. CDR3 length: 15 amino acids. Germline V gives CDR1 SGHRS, CDR2 YFSETQ. The CDR3 sequence: CASSSGLSGANVLTF. In DNA form, the CDR3 reads TGCGCCAGCAGTTCGGGTCTCTCTGGGGCCAACGTCCTGACTTTC.

The genes are TRBV2 and TRBJ2-2, with 8 bases aligning to TRBD1. This CDR3 contains 15 residues. Germline CDR1 and CDR2: SNHLY and FYNNEI. After removal of 8 bases from V and 0 bases from J, the junction contained 5 bases not matched to a gene. The DNA for the CDR3 is TGTGCCAGCCGAGTGACAGGGGCGAACACCGGGGAGCTGTTTTTT. This codes for CASRVTGANTGELFF.

The chain combines TRBV11-1 with TRBJ1-2; D ambiguous. With 3 bases removed from V and 4 bases from J, the gap between germline ends came to 9 bases. The germline gives CDR1 SGHAT, CDR2 FQDESV (reference sequence). This CDR3 comprises 13 residues. CDR3 protein: CASSFEGSYGYTF. The CDR3 nucleotides read TGTGCCAGCAGCTTCGAAGGGAGCTATGGCTACACCTTC.

This chain uses TRBV6-4 with TRBJ2-3, with TRBD2 identical over 12 bases. The ends lost 5 bases at V and 5 bases at J; junction bases unmatched: 5. Germline V lookup: CDR1 MRHNA, CDR2 SNTAGT. The CDR3 extends over 15 amino acids. The CDR3, as DNA: TGTGCCAGCAGTCCTAGCGGGGGGGCCGGAGATACGCAGTATTTT. Translating gives CASSPSGGAGDTQYF.

V is TRBV11-2 and J is TRBJ1-2, with TRBD1 matching over 7 bases. The V and J ends lost 5 bases and 7 bases, in that order; junction bases with no gene match: 7. The CDR3 consists of 13 residues. Germline CDR1 and CDR2: SGHAT and FQNNGV. CDR3 amino acids: CASSRSTGTGYTF. CDR3 DNA: TGTGCCAGCAGCCGATCGACAGGGACTGGCTACACCTTC.

The DNA for the CDR3 is TGTGCCAGCAGCTCACAGAACACTGAAGCTTTCTTT. Protein: CASSSQNTEAFF. The V and J genes are TRBV5-6 and TRBJ1-1; D remains unclear. Deletions cut 3 bases from V and 1 base from J, with 4 bases between. Germline CDR1 and CDR2: SGHDT and YYEEEE. CDR3 size: 12 residues.

The chain links TRBV18 to TRBJ2-1; TRBD2 matches 10 bases. Germline V gene sequence: CDR1 KGHSH, CDR2 LQKENI. J lost 5 bases, V lost 1 base, and 5 bases had no gene match. The CDR3 consists of 16 residues. CDR3 nucleotide sequence: TGTGCCAGCTCACCACTGAGGACTAGCGGCGACAATGAGCAGTTCTTC. It yields the protein CASSPLRTSGDNEQFF.

This chain joins TRBV19 and TRBJ1-1; weak D call: TRBD1 (5 bases). This CDR3 is 15 amino acids long. Germline V CDR1 and CDR2: LNHDA, SQIVND (reference sequence). Trimming removed 3 bases at V and 6 bases at J, with 17 bases between. The CDR3 spells CASSIFNRGRAEAFF. In DNA form, the CDR3 reads TGTGCCAGTAGTATTTTTAATCGGGGGAGGGCTGAAGCTTTCTTT. Based on the CDR3 plus reference TRBV19 and TRBJ1-1, the full variable domain is DGGITQSPKYLFRKEGQNVTLSCEQNLNHDAMYWYRQDPGQGLRLIYYSQIVNDFQKGDIAEGYSVSREKKESFPLTVTSAQKNPTAFYLCASSIFNRGRAEAFFGQGTRLTVV.

V usage is TRBV5-1 and J usage is TRBJ2-3; D is perhaps TRBD2 (5 bases). The CDR3 length is 16 residues. Germline CDR1 and CDR2: SGHRS and YFSETQ. The V gene lost 5 bases and the J gene lost 2 bases, with 18 bases spanning the gap. CDR3 in DNA: TGCGCCAGCAGAAGAGGGTTTGAGCCCACCACAGATACGCAGTATTTT. Encoded protein: CASRRGFEPTTDTQYF.

This chain uses TRBV7-9 with TRBJ1-6; 8 bases agree with TRBD1. Trimming cost V 5 bases and J 7 bases; bases outside gene matches: 10. Germline V CDR1 and CDR2: SEHNR, FQNEAQ (reference sequence). The CDR3 loop spans 16 amino acids. CDR3 sequence: CASSPRTGTVNSPLHF. CDR3 coding DNA: TGTGCCAGCAGCCCCCGGACAGGGACAGTCAATTCACCCCTCCACTTT.